Below are 21 T cell receptor beta chains sequenced from a single sample in a study of blood T cell repertoires in COVID-19 (dated by TCRdb to about 2020). Library prep was done by the immunoSEQ multiplex PCR assay. Held by TCRdb, this immuneACCESS table contains in-frame sequences only and omits some clones. Under half of the omission traces to an unresolved V gene where checked; the cause of the rest is unknown. Across this sample there are a few hundred thousand clones, with about 90% seen only once. The ten biggest clones cover less than 3% of the sample. Sequencing was carried out using peripheral blood. These receptors came from a woman between 25 and 40 years old with COVID-19, enrolled during active disease.

The V gene is TRBV29-1, the J gene TRBJ1-1, with D maybe TRBD1 (5 bases). Germline loops: CDR1 SQVTM, CDR2 ANQGSEA. V lost 6 bases and J 0 bases, leaving 14 bases between the germline ends. The CDR3 runs to 14 residues. CDR3 protein: CSVSHQGLNTEAFF. CDR3 nucleotides: TGCAGCGTCTCCCACCAGGGCTTGAACACTGAAGCTTTCTTT. The whole variable domain, remainder taken from reference TRBV29-1 and TRBJ1-1, is SAVISQKPSRDICQRGTSLTIQCQVDSQVTMMFWYRQQPGQSLTLIATANQGSEATYESGFVIDKFPISRPNLTFSTLTVSNMSPEDSSIYLCSVSHQGLNTEAFFGQGTRLTVV.

This clone has a handful of counts. The V and J genes are TRBV4-2 and TRBJ2-1; D is possibly TRBD2 (6 bases). Per the germline V gene, CDR1 is LGHNA and CDR2 is YNFKEQ. V lost 0 bases to trimming and J lost 11 bases, with 17 bases between them. This CDR3 is built from 15 residues. CDR3: CASSQEREWTIKQFF. Here the CDR3 DNA reads TGTGCCAGCAGCCAAGAACGGGAGTGGACGATTAAGCAGTTCTTC.

V and J are TRBV29-1 and TRBJ2-1; D gene unclear. The CDR3 is 11 residues long. The V gene lost 5 bases and the J gene lost 5 bases, with 7 bases spanning the gap. CDR1 is SQVTM and CDR2 is ANQGSEA in the germline V gene. CDR3 sequence: CSVTPDNEQFF. CDR3 nucleotides: TGCAGCGTTACCCCAGACAATGAGCAGTTCTTC.

V usage is TRBV6-1 and J usage is TRBJ1-3, with D possibly matching TRBD1 (5 bases). This CDR3 is 15 amino acids long. Germline CDR1 reads MNHNS; CDR2 reads SASEGT. V was cut by 3 bases and J by 0 bases, with 9 bases left in between. This CDR3 reads CASSDDRTSGNTIYF. DNA of the CDR3: TGTGCCAGCAGTGATGACAGAACCTCTGGAAACACCATATATTTT.

This clone was recorded only once. This sequence joins TRBV5-1 and TRBJ1-1; D call uncertain. The CDR3 is 13 residues long. Trimming took 3 bases from V and 3 from J, leaving 9 bases between them. The germline V gene encodes CDR1 SGHRS and CDR2 YFSETQ. The CDR3: CASSSRTDTEAFF. The DNA of the CDR3 is TGCGCCAGCAGCTCGCGCACGGACACTGAAGCTTTCTTT.

This clone was counted only a few times. The J gene is TRBJ1-3, the V gene TRBV30; TRBD1 agrees at 7 bases. V dropped 2 bases and J dropped 4; count of bases not matched to a gene: 8. CDR3 length: 15 amino acids. The germline CDR1 and CDR2 sequences are GTSNPN and SVGIG (reference sequence). The CDR3 loop is CAWSTGRGLGNTIYF. The DNA for the CDR3 is TGTGCCTGGAGTACGGGTAGGGGGCTAGGAAACACCATATATTTT.

The chain has TRBV7-8 and TRBJ1-3, with TRBD1 as a possible D gene (6 bases). CDR1 and CDR2 (germline): SGHVS, FQNEAQ. The CDR3 extends over 14 amino acids. V dropped 4 bases and J dropped 4 bases, with 11 bases sitting between them. The CDR3 region has the DNA TGTGCCAGCAGCTCCAGGGGCGTCGGAAACACCATATATTTT. Translation gives CASSSRGVGNTIYF.

This chain connects TRBV7-9 to TRBJ1-4; D remains ambiguous. With 2 bases removed from V and 2 bases from J, the gap between germline ends came to 6 bases. This CDR3 is built from 14 residues. Germline V gene data show CDR1 as SEHNR and CDR2 as FQNEAQ (reference sequence). CDR3 nucleotides: TGTGCCAGCAGCTTACCAGCGACTAATGAAAAACTGTTTTTT. This sequence encodes CASSLPATNEKLFF.

J is TRBJ1-2 and V is TRBV5-1; 10 bases map to TRBD1. Germline lookup yields CDR1 SGHRS and CDR2 YFSETQ. The CDR3 is 14 residues long. The J segment lost 4 bases and the V segment lost 4 bases, leaving 4 bases of the junction unmatched. Written as DNA, the CDR3 is TGCGCCAGCAGCCCCGGGACAGGGGTCTATGGCTACACCTTC. Protein: CASSPGTGVYGYTF.

The chain combines TRBV10-2 with TRBJ1-1; no clear D gene. The V gene lost 4 bases and the J gene lost 0 bases, with 9 bases spanning the gap. This CDR3 has 14 residues. Per germline, CDR1 WSHSY and CDR2 SAAADI. The CDR3 bases are TGCGCCAGCAGTGTACAGAGCCTGAACACTGAAGCTTTCTTT. Translated: CASSVQSLNTEAFF.

CDR3 residues: CASSWQTGAYGYTF. The CDR3 DNA is TGTGCCAGCAGCTGGCAGACAGGGGCCTATGGCTACACCTTC. V gene TRBV7-9 combines with J gene TRBJ1-2; 8 nucleotides agree with TRBD1. This CDR3 comprises 14 residues. J was trimmed by 4 bases and V by 4 bases; bases with no gene match: 5. Germline CDR1 reads SEHNR; CDR2 reads FQNEAQ (reference sequence). Full variable domain (rest looked up from reference TRBV7-9 and TRBJ1-2): DTGVSQNPRHKITKRGQNVTFRCDPISEHNRLYWYRQTLGQGPEFLTYFQNEAQLEKSRLLSDRFSAERPKGSFSTLEIQRTEQGDSAMYLCASSWQTGAYGYTFGSGTRLTVV.

The chain joins TRBV28 to TRBJ2-2, with a weak D call TRBD1 (6 bases). The germline gives CDR1 MDHEN, CDR2 SYDVKM. The CDR3 contains 12 residues. V gave up 8 bases and J gave up 6 bases, with 10 bases separating them. In nucleotides, the CDR3 is TGTGCCAGCCAAGGGGGAGCCGGGGAGCTGTTTTTT. Its translation is CASQGGAGELFF. The variable domain in full, completed from reference TRBV28 and TRBJ2-2, reads DVKVTQSSRYLVKRTGEKVFLECVQDMDHENMFWYRQDPGLGLRLIYFSYDVKMKEKGDIPEGYSVSREKKERFSLILESASTNQTSMYLCASQGGAGELFFGEGSRLTVL.

This chain joins TRBV7-3 and TRBJ1-2; a weak D match, TRBD1 (6 bases). Germline V lookup: CDR1 SGHTA, CDR2 FQGTGA. The CDR3 length is 13 residues. V lost 5 bases, J lost 4 bases, and 11 bases lay in between. The CDR3 sequence is CASSLLRGYGYTF. In nucleotides, the CDR3 is TGTGCCAGCAGCCTCCTCAGGGGCTATGGCTACACCTTC.

The CDR3 region is CASLPGTSGNYEQYF. The CDR3, as DNA: TGCGCCAGCCTTCCCGGGACTAGCGGGAACTACGAGCAGTACTTC. The chain recombines TRBV5-1 with TRBJ2-7, with 13 positions matching TRBD2. The CDR3 loop spans 15 amino acids. V was pared by 7 bases and J by 3 bases, with 7 bases of the junction left unmatched. CDR1 is SGHRS and CDR2 is YFSETQ in the germline V gene.

This clone was detected a few times. This rearrangement joins TRBV5-4 to TRBJ2-7; 9 bases match TRBD1. There are 14 residues in the CDR3. J was trimmed by 1 base and V by 4 bases; bases with no gene match: 3. Germline CDR1 SGHNT, CDR2 YYREEE (reference sequence). CDR3 coding DNA: TGTGCCAGCAGCACGACAGGGGGGTCCTACGAGCAGTACTTC. Protein: CASSTTGGSYEQYF.

In its sample, this clone was seen a few times. The gene calls are TRBV6-1 and TRBJ2-3, with 11 bases identical to TRBD2. The V gene end was trimmed by 1 base and the J gene end by 4 bases; junction bases not matched to a gene: 10. This CDR3 is built from 18 residues. Looked up from germline, CDR1 is MNHNS and CDR2 is SASEGT. The CDR3, as DNA: TGTGCCAGCAGTGAAGGCTTGGTAGCGGGAGGGCTTCCAGATACGCAGTATTTT. Amino acid sequence: CASSEGLVAGGLPDTQYF.

The chain joins TRBV19 to TRBJ2-7; D may be TRBD2 (6 bases). In germline, CDR1 is LNHDA, CDR2 SQIVND (reference sequence). With 1 base removed from V and 3 bases from J, the gap between germline ends came to 22 bases. CDR3 length: 18 residues. The CDR3 reads CASSIVFHGTSSGYEQYF. CDR3 sequence (DNA): TGTGCCAGTAGTATAGTTTTCCATGGAACTAGCAGTGGCTACGAGCAGTACTTC.

This sequence joins TRBV27 and TRBJ1-2; the D gene is possibly TRBD1 (5 bases). V lost 4 bases and J lost 5, with 26 bases in between. Germline CDR1 is MNHEY and CDR2 is SMNVEV (reference sequence). The CDR3 extends over 18 amino acids. The CDR3 bases are TGTGCCAGCAGTTCAAACTTAGGGGATCCTACTACCAAATATGGCTACACCTTC. This codes for CASSSNLGDPTTKYGYTF.

The gene calls are TRBV9 and TRBJ2-7; maybe TRBD1 (5 bases). V was pared by 0 bases and J by 3 bases, with 7 bases between. Germline CDR1 SGDLS, CDR2 YYNGEE. CDR3 length: 13 amino acids. CDR3 protein: CASSVGGSYEQYF. CDR3 sequence (DNA): TGTGCCAGCAGCGTAGGGGGCAGCTACGAGCAGTACTTC.

The CDR3 is CASTQGGPDTEAFF. CDR3 DNA sequence: TGTGCCAGCACCCAAGGGGGCCCCGACACTGAAGCTTTCTTT. The rearrangement joins TRBV27 to TRBJ1-1, with 7 nucleotides matching TRBD1. The CDR3 spans 14 residues. Germline trimming cut 7 bases from V and 3 bases from J; bases unmatched to any gene: 8. CDR1 MNHEY and CDR2 SMNVEV come from the germline V gene (reference sequence).

V is TRBV15 and J is TRBJ2-7; 8 bases are a match to TRBD2. Germline V gives CDR1 LNHNV, CDR2 YYDKDF (reference sequence). V was pared by 3 bases and J by 3 bases, with 7 bases of the junction left unmatched. The length of the CDR3 is 15 residues. CDR3 residues: CATSRGIAGSYEQYF. The CDR3 region has the DNA TGTGCCACCAGCAGGGGGATAGCGGGAAGCTACGAGCAGTACTTC. The full variable domain, rest sourced from reference TRBV15 and TRBJ2-7, is DAMVIQNPRYQVTQFGKPVTLSCSQTLNHNVMYWYQQKSSQAPKLLFHYYDKDFNNEADTPDNFQSRRPNTSFCFLDIRSPGLGDTAMYLCATSRGIAGSYEQYFGPGTRLTVT.